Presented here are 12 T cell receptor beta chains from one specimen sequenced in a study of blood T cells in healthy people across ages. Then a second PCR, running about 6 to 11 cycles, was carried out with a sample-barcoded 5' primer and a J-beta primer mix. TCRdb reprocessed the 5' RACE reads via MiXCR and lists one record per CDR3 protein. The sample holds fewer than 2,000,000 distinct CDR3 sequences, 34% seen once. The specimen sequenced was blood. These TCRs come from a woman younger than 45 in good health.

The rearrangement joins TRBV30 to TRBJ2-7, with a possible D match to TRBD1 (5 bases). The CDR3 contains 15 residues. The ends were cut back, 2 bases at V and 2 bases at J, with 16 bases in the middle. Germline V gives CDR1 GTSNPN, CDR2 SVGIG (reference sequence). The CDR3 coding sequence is TGTGCCTGGAGTAGAGACAGACTCCTCACCTACGAGCAGTACTTC. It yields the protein CAWSRDRLLTYEQYF. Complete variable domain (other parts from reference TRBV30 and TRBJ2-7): SQTIHQWPATLVQPVGSPLSLECTVEGTSNPNLYWYRQAAGRGLQLLFYSVGIGQISSEVPQNLSASRPQDRQFILSSKKLLLSDSGFYLCAWSRDRLLTYEQYFGPGTRLTVT.

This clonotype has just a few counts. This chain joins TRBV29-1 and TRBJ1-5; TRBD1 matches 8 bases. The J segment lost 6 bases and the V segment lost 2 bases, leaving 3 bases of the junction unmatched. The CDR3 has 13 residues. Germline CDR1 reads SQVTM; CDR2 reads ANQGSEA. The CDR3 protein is CSVEQGAGQPQHF. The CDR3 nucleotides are TGCAGCGTTGAACAGGGGGCTGGTCAGCCCCAGCATTTT.

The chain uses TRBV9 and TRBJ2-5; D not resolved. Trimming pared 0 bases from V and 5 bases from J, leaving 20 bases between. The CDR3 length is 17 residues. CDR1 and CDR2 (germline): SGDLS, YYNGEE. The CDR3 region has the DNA TGTGCCAGCAGCGTAGATGAGGCTGGCAGTTATTGGGAGACCCAGTACTTC. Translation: CASSVDEAGSYWETQYF.

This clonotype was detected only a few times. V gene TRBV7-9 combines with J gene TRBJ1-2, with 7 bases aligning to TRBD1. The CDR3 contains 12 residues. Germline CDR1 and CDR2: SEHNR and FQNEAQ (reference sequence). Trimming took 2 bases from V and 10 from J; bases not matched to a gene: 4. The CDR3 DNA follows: TGTGCCAGCAGCTTACTGGGACAGACCTACACCTTC. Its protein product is CASSLLGQTYTF.

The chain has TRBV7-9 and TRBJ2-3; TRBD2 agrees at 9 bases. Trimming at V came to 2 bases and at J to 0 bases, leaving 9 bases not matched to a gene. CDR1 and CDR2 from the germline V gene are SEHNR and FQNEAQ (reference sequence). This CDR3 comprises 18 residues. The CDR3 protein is CASSLRRSGGPSTDTQYF. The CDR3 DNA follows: TGTGCCAGCAGCTTACGAAGAAGCGGGGGGCCGAGCACAGATACGCAGTATTTT.

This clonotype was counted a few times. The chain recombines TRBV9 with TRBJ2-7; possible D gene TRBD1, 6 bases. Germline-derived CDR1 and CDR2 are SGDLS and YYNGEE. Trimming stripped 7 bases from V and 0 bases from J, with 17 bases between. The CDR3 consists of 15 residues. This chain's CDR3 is CASSSLGGPSYEQYF. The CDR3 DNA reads TGTGCCAGCTCCTCGTTAGGGGGTCCCTCCTACGAGCAGTACTTC.

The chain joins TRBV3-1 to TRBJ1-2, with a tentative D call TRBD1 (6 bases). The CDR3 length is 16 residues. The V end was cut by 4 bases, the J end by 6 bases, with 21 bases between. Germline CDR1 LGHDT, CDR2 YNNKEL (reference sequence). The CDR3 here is CASSPLQGRAINGYTF. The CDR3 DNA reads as TGTGCCAGCAGCCCCTTACAGGGTCGCGCTATTAATGGCTACACCTTC.

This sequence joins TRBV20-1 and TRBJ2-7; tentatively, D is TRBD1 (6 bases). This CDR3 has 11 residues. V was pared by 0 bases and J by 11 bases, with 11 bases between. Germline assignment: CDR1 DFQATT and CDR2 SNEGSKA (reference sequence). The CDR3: CSARDHPGEYF. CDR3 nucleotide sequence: TGCAGTGCTAGAGATCACCCAGGGGAGTACTTC.

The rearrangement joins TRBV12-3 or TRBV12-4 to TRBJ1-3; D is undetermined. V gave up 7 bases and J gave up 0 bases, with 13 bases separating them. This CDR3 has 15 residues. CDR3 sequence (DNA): TGTGCCAGCACCCTAGACGCAGTCTCTGGAAACACCATATATTTT. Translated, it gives CASTLDAVSGNTIYF.

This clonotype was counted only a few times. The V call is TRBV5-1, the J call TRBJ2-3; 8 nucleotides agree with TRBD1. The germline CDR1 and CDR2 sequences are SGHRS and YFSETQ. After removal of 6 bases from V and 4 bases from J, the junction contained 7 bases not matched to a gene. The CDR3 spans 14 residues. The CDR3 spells CASNEDRASDTQYF. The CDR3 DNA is TGCGCCAGCAACGAGGACAGGGCCTCAGATACGCAGTATTTT.

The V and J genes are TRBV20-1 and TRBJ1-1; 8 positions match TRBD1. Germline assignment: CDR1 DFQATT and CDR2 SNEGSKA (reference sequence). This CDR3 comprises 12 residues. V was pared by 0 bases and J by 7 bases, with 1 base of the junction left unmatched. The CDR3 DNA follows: TGCAGTGCTAGAGACAGGGGGCTTGAAGCTTTCTTT. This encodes CSARDRGLEAFF.

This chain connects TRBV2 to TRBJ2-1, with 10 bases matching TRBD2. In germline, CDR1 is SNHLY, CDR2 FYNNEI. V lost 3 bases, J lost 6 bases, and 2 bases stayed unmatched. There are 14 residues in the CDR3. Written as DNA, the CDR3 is TGTGCCAGCAGTGATGCTAGCGGGAGCAATGAGCAGTTCTTC. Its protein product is CASSDASGSNEQFF.